The 9 T cell receptor beta chains in this list originate from one sample, sequenced in a study of blood T cell repertoires in COVID-19. Sequencing was performed with immunoSEQ multiplex PCR; in TCRdb, only in-frame clones are kept and a portion is missing. Among tens of thousands of clones listed, around 89% were seen once. The material sequenced was peripheral blood. These receptors were obtained from a man in his 60s with acute or convalescent COVID-19.

The chain links TRBV6-5 to TRBJ1-1; no definite D call. V was clipped by 6 bases and J by 3 bases, with 11 bases between them. From germline, CDR1 is MNHEY and CDR2 SVGAGI. This CDR3 contains 13 residues. The CDR3 DNA reads TGTGCCAGCAGCGAGGATGCAGACACTGAAGCTTTCTTT. It translates to CASSEDADTEAFF.

This sequence joins TRBV24-1 and TRBJ1-2; D remains ambiguous. Germline V gives CDR1 KGHDR, CDR2 SFDVKD. The CDR3 is 12 amino acids. The germline V and J ends were trimmed by 10 bases and 6 bases, with 14 bases remaining between them. The CDR3 DNA reads as TGTGCCACTTATAACAACGCGGATGGCTACACCTTC. It yields the protein CATYNNADGYTF.

The rearrangement uses TRBV3-1 (or the pseudogene TRBV3-2) and TRBJ2-7, with TRBD2 identical over 7 bases. Per the germline V gene, CDR1 is LGHDT and CDR2 is YNNKEL (reference sequence). The CDR3 totals 16 residues. J lost 3 bases, V lost 2 bases, and 10 bases had no gene match. The CDR3 DNA follows: TGTGCCAGCAGCCAAAGGTTACGGACTAGTAACTACGAGCAGTACTTC. This gives the protein CASSQRLRTSNYEQYF.

The J gene is TRBJ2-1, the V gene TRBV11-2, with 10 bases identical to TRBD1. The CDR3 covers 16 residues. Germline assignment: CDR1 SGHAT and CDR2 FQNNGV. V trimming: 6 bases; J trimming: 4 bases; junction bases outside the gene matches: 9. The CDR3 protein is CASRRPGQGPYNEQFF. CDR3 nucleotide sequence: TGTGCCAGCAGACGTCCGGGACAGGGGCCATACAATGAGCAGTTCTTC.

The chain recombines TRBV5-8 with TRBJ1-1; D is ambiguous. CDR1 is SGHTS, CDR2 YDEGEE, per germline. CDR3 size: 14 residues. Trimming shortened V by 0 bases and J by 5 bases, and 11 bases separated the two germline ends. For the CDR3, the DNA is TGTGCCAGCAGCTTGGGCCCTTCGAGGACTGAAGCTTTCTTT. Encoded protein: CASSLGPSRTEAFF.

The chain recombines TRBV29-1 with TRBJ1-1; no clear D gene. CDR3 length: 11 residues. CDR1 and CDR2 (germline): SQVTM, ANQGSEA. Trimming took 6 bases from V and 1 from J, leaving 6 bases between them. The CDR3 DNA is TGCAGCGTCGGGAGGAACACTGAAGCTTTCTTT. It encodes CSVGRNTEAFF.

The chain joins TRBV5-6 to TRBJ2-6; D not certain. The CDR3 length is 15 residues. The V end lost 0 bases, the J end lost 0 bases, and 4 bases lay between the germline ends. Germline V gene lookup returns CDR1 SGHDT and CDR2 YYEEEE. This chain's CDR3 is CASSLAVSGANVLTF. The CDR3 nucleotides are TGTGCCAGCAGCTTGGCCGTCTCTGGGGCCAACGTCCTGACTTTC.

The CDR3 sequence: CASSQLSGVNNEQFF. The CDR3 nucleotides read TGTGCCAGCAGCCAACTGAGCGGGGTAAACAATGAGCAGTTCTTC. The J gene is TRBJ2-1, the V gene TRBV14; TRBD2 matches at 7 bases. The CDR3 covers 15 residues. Germline lookup yields CDR1 SGHDN and CDR2 FVKESK. V trimming: 2 bases; J trimming: 5 bases; junction bases outside the gene matches: 6. The full variable domain, its missing parts supplied by reference TRBV14 and TRBJ2-1, is EAGVTQFPSHSVIEKGQTVTLRCDPISGHDNLYWYRRVMGKEIKFLLHFVKESKQDESGMPNNRFLAERTGGTYSTLKVQPAELEDSGVYFCASSQLSGVNNEQFFGPGTRLTVL.

This chain links TRBV30 with TRBJ1-2; 7 nucleotides match TRBD1. The CDR3 is made up of 13 amino acids. Germline assignment: CDR1 GTSNPN and CDR2 SVGIG (reference sequence). The CDR3 spells CGLGEGGAIGYTF. The CDR3 nucleotides are TGTGGGCTGGGGGAAGGGGGCGCGATTGGCTACACCTTC.